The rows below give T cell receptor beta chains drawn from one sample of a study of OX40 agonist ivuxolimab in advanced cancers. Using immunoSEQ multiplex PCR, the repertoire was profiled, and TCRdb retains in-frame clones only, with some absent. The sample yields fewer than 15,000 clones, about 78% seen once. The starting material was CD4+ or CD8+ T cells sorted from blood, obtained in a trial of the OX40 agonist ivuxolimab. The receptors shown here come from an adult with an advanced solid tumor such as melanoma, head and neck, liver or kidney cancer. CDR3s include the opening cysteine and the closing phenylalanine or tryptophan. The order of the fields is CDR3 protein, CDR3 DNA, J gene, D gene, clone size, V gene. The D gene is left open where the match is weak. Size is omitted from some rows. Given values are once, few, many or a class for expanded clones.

CDR3 protein: CASSHSGTPNEQFF; CDR3 DNA: TGTGCCAGCAGCCACTCCGGGACACCAAATGAGCAGTTCTTC; J gene: TRBJ2-1; D gene: -; clone size: few; V gene: TRBV4-2
CDR3 protein: CASSGHEAFF; CDR3 DNA: TGTGCCAGCAGTGGTCATGAAGCTTTCTTT; J gene: TRBJ1-1; D gene: -; clone size: few; V gene: TRBV2
CDR3 protein: CASSYLTVGLSEQYF; CDR3 DNA: TGTGCCAGCAGTTACCTCACAGTAGGATTGAGCGAGCAGTACTTC; J gene: TRBJ2-7; D gene: -; clone size: -; V gene: TRBV6-6
CDR3 protein: CASSLDRVGDGYTF; CDR3 DNA: TGCGCCAGCAGCCTCGACAGGGTGGGTGATGGCTACACCTTC; J gene: TRBJ1-2; D gene: TRBD1; clone size: few; V gene: TRBV4-1
CDR3 protein: CASSSEGGGPFEQFF; CDR3 DNA: TGTGCCAGCAGCTCAGAGGGGGGAGGGCCGTTTGAGCAGTTCTTC; J gene: TRBJ2-1; D gene: -; clone size: -; V gene: TRBV5-4
CDR3 protein: CASSEEGGAAANEKLFF; CDR3 DNA: TGTGCCAGCAGTGAAGAGGGGGGGGCGGCAGCTAATGAAAAACTGTTTTTT; J gene: TRBJ1-4; D gene: -; clone size: once; V gene: TRBV6-1
CDR3 protein: CAISGGNGNTGELFF; CDR3 DNA: TGTGCCATCAGTGGGGGCAATGGGAACACCGGGGAGCTGTTTTTT; J gene: TRBJ2-2; D gene: -; clone size: -; V gene: TRBV10-3
CDR3 protein: CASSLGGGNEQYF; CDR3 DNA: TGTGCCAGCAGCTTAGGCGGCGGGAACGAGCAGTACTTC; J gene: TRBJ2-7; D gene: -; clone size: -; V gene: TRBV13
CDR3 protein: CASSPRVAGLLLNNEQFF; CDR3 DNA: TGTGCCAGCAGCCCACGGGTAGCGGGTCTACTACTAAACAATGAGCAGTTCTTC; J gene: TRBJ2-1; D gene: TRBD2; clone size: -; V gene: TRBV7-8
CDR3 protein: CASSSVGQGNTEAFF; CDR3 DNA: TGTGCCAGCTCCTCCGTGGGACAGGGGAACACTGAAGCTTTCTTT; J gene: TRBJ1-1; D gene: TRBD1; clone size: -; V gene: TRBV18
CDR3 protein: CASSPSKNTEAFF; CDR3 DNA: TGTGCCAGCAGCCCCAGTAAGAACACTGAAGCTTTCTTT; J gene: TRBJ1-1; D gene: -; clone size: -; V gene: TRBV11-2
CDR3 protein: CASTSGPNTGELFF; CDR3 DNA: TGTGCCAGCACCTCGGGACCGAACACCGGGGAGCTGTTTTTT; J gene: TRBJ2-2; D gene: -; clone size: -; V gene: TRBV6-5
CDR3 protein: CASSQNRGSYEQYF; CDR3 DNA: TGTGCCAGCAGCCAGAACAGAGGCTCCTACGAGCAGTACTTC; J gene: TRBJ2-7; D gene: -; clone size: -; V gene: TRBV27
CDR3 protein: CASSYSTGDPGGYTF; CDR3 DNA: TGTGCCAGCAGTTACTCGACAGGGGACCCCGGTGGCTACACCTTC; J gene: TRBJ1-2; D gene: TRBD1; clone size: -; V gene: TRBV6-5
CDR3 protein: CASSIGRPSYNEQFF; CDR3 DNA: TGTGCCAGTAGTATCGGCAGGCCCTCCTACAATGAGCAGTTCTTC; J gene: TRBJ2-1; D gene: -; clone size: -; V gene: TRBV19
CDR3 protein: CASSWSSGGEQFF; CDR3 DNA: TGTGCCAGCAGTTGGTCTAGCGGAGGTGAGCAGTTCTTC; J gene: TRBJ2-1; D gene: TRBD2; clone size: once; V gene: TRBV27
CDR3 protein: CATSPGTSYEQYF; CDR3 DNA: TGTGCCACCAGCCCCGGGACTAGCTACGAGCAGTACTTC; J gene: TRBJ2-7; D gene: TRBD2; clone size: few; V gene: TRBV15
CDR3 protein: CASSYSRQGGDTQYF; CDR3 DNA: TGTGCCAGCAGTTACTCGCGTCAGGGAGGGGATACGCAGTATTTT; J gene: TRBJ2-3; D gene: TRBD2; clone size: -; V gene: TRBV6-5
CDR3 protein: CASSPGSRGYEQYF; CDR3 DNA: TGCGCCAGCAGCCCGGGAAGCAGAGGCTACGAGCAGTACTTC; J gene: TRBJ2-7; D gene: -; clone size: few; V gene: TRBV5-1
CDR3 protein: CASSLAPGGEVNGYTF; CDR3 DNA: TGTGCCAGCAGCTTGGCGCCAGGGGGCGAAGTGAACGGCTACACCTTC; J gene: TRBJ1-2; D gene: TRBD1; clone size: -; V gene: TRBV5-6
CDR3 protein: CASSYGQGEYEQYF; CDR3 DNA: TGTGCCAGCAGTTACGGACAGGGTGAATACGAGCAGTACTTC; J gene: TRBJ2-7; D gene: TRBD1; clone size: -; V gene: TRBV6-5
CDR3 protein: CASSEEGGSGANVLTF; CDR3 DNA: TGTGCCAGCAGTGAAGAAGGGGGCTCTGGGGCCAACGTCCTGACTTTC; J gene: TRBJ2-6; D gene: -; clone size: -; V gene: TRBV6-1
CDR3 protein: CAWSVSGVSYNEQFF; CDR3 DNA: TGTGCCTGGAGTGTATCCGGAGTGTCCTACAATGAGCAGTTCTTC; J gene: TRBJ2-1; D gene: -; clone size: -; V gene: TRBV30
CDR3 protein: CASSASTWTGSSYNEQFF; CDR3 DNA: TGCGCCAGCAGTGCATCTACCTGGACAGGGAGCTCCTACAATGAGCAGTTCTTC; J gene: TRBJ2-1; D gene: TRBD1; clone size: -; V gene: TRBV10-2
CDR3 protein: CASSVGTGSRSSYEQYF; CDR3 DNA: TGTGCCAGCAGCGTCGGGACGGGGAGTAGGAGCTCCTACGAGCAGTACTTC; J gene: TRBJ2-7; D gene: -; clone size: many; V gene: TRBV11-2
CDR3 protein: CASSSGNTGELFF; CDR3 DNA: TGTGCCAGCAGTAGCGGGAACACCGGGGAGCTGTTTTTT; J gene: TRBJ2-2; D gene: -; clone size: -; V gene: TRBV6-4
CDR3 protein: CASSARPSGYPDEQFF; CDR3 DNA: TGTGCCAGCAGTGCACGACCTAGCGGGTACCCAGATGAGCAGTTCTTC; J gene: TRBJ2-1; D gene: TRBD2; clone size: once; V gene: TRBV6-4
CDR3 protein: CASSKDGRAEETQYF; CDR3 DNA: TGTGCCAGCTCAAAGGACGGCAGGGCAGAAGAGACCCAGTACTTC; J gene: TRBJ2-5; D gene: -; clone size: -; V gene: TRBV18
CDR3 protein: CASREAGAHSNQPQHF; CDR3 DNA: TGTGCCAGCCGGGAGGCAGGGGCACATAGCAATCAGCCCCAGCATTTT; J gene: TRBJ1-5; D gene: -; clone size: -; V gene: TRBV2
CDR3 protein: CASSLAVAGTGELFF; CDR3 DNA: TGTGCCAGCAGCTTGGCGGTTGCGGGCACCGGGGAGCTGTTTTTT; J gene: TRBJ2-2; D gene: -; clone size: few; V gene: TRBV7-6
CDR3 protein: CASSIDQKNIQYF; CDR3 DNA: TGTGCCAGTAGTATAGACCAGAAAAACATTCAGTACTTC; J gene: TRBJ2-4; D gene: -; clone size: medium-sized; V gene: TRBV19
CDR3 protein: CASSEGRGPYNSPLHF; CDR3 DNA: TGTGCCAGCAGTGAAGGCAGGGGGCCCTATAATTCACCCCTCCACTTT; J gene: TRBJ1-6; D gene: TRBD1; clone size: -; V gene: TRBV2
CDR3 protein: CASSMGDFEQYF; CDR3 DNA: TGTGCCAGTAGTATGGGGGATTTCGAGCAGTACTTC; J gene: TRBJ2-7; D gene: -; clone size: -; V gene: TRBV19
CDR3 protein: CARSYPRCYSNQPQHF; CDR3 DNA: TGTGCCAGAAGCTACCCCCGTTGTTATAGCAATCAGCCCCAGCATTTT; J gene: TRBJ1-5; D gene: -; clone size: -; V gene: TRBV5-3
CDR3 protein: CASSEEDGTANNEQFF; CDR3 DNA: TGTGCCAGCAGTGAAGAGGACGGGACAGCGAACAATGAGCAGTTCTTC; J gene: TRBJ2-1; D gene: TRBD1; clone size: -; V gene: TRBV6-4
CDR3 protein: CASSDSYGYTF; CDR3 DNA: TGTGCCAGTAGCGACAGCTATGGCTACACCTTC; J gene: TRBJ1-2; D gene: -; clone size: -; V gene: TRBV19
CDR3 protein: CASSPREGAAEKLFF; CDR3 DNA: TGTGCCAGTAGCCCCCGCGAAGGGGCGGCTGAAAAACTGTTTTTT; J gene: TRBJ1-4; D gene: -; clone size: once; V gene: TRBV19
CDR3 protein: CASKASAYTDTQYF; CDR3 DNA: TGTGCCAGCAAGGCTAGCGCCTACACAGATACGCAGTATTTT; J gene: TRBJ2-3; D gene: -; clone size: -; V gene: TRBV7-6
CDR3 protein: CASSETGTTYEQYF; CDR3 DNA: TGTGCCAGTTCAGAGACAGGGACAACCTACGAGCAGTACTTC; J gene: TRBJ2-7; D gene: TRBD1; clone size: -; V gene: TRBV2
CDR3 protein: CASSPRRDPNEQYF; CDR3 DNA: TGTGCCAGCAGCCCCCGCCGGGATCCAAACGAGCAGTACTTC; J gene: TRBJ2-7; D gene: -; clone size: -; V gene: TRBV7-9
CDR3 protein: CASSYGLAALYEQYF; CDR3 DNA: TGTGCCAGTAGCTATGGACTAGCGGCCCTCTACGAGCAGTACTTC; J gene: TRBJ2-7; D gene: TRBD2; clone size: -; V gene: TRBV19
CDR3 protein: CASSGGTGMAETQYF; CDR3 DNA: TGTGCCAGCAGTGGGGGGACAGGGATGGCGGAGACCCAGTACTTC; J gene: TRBJ2-5; D gene: TRBD1; clone size: -; V gene: TRBV6-6
CDR3 protein: CASSVGGNEQFF; CDR3 DNA: TGCGCCAGCAGTGTGGGGGGGAATGAGCAGTTCTTC; J gene: TRBJ2-1; D gene: TRBD2; clone size: -; V gene: TRBV10-2
CDR3 protein: CASSLSPRANTEAFF; CDR3 DNA: TGTGCCAGCAGCTTAAGTCCCCGGGCGAACACTGAAGCTTTCTTT; J gene: TRBJ1-1; D gene: -; clone size: -; V gene: TRBV7-3
CDR3 protein: CASSDPGTFYEQYF; CDR3 DNA: TGTGCCAGCAGCGACCCCGGGACTTTCTACGAGCAGTACTTC; J gene: TRBJ2-7; D gene: -; clone size: -; V gene: TRBV5-4
CDR3 protein: CASGERGYEQYF; CDR3 DNA: TGTGCCAGCGGGGAGCGTGGGTACGAGCAGTACTTC; J gene: TRBJ2-7; D gene: -; clone size: -; V gene: TRBV6-6
CDR3 protein: CASSFLPGSNQPQHF; CDR3 DNA: TGTGCCAGCAGCTTCTTACCGGGTAGCAATCAGCCCCAGCACTTT; J gene: TRBJ1-5; D gene: -; clone size: -; V gene: TRBV28
CDR3 protein: CASSQASSGTETQYF; CDR3 DNA: TGCGCCAGCAGCCAAGCGTCGAGCGGGACAGAGACCCAGTACTTC; J gene: TRBJ2-5; D gene: TRBD2; clone size: -; V gene: TRBV4-1
CDR3 protein: CSVPGPSGGYGYTF; CDR3 DNA: TGCAGCGTCCCCGGCCCTTCCGGAGGCTATGGCTACACCTTC; J gene: TRBJ1-2; D gene: -; clone size: -; V gene: TRBV29-1
CDR3 protein: CASSYSEWGPEAFF; CDR3 DNA: TGTGCCAGCAGTTACTCGGAGTGGGGTCCTGAAGCTTTCTTT; J gene: TRBJ1-1; D gene: -; clone size: -; V gene: TRBV6-5
CDR3 protein: CASSFYSNQPQHF; CDR3 DNA: TGTGCCAGCAGCTTCTATAGCAATCAGCCCCAGCATTTT; J gene: TRBJ1-5; D gene: -; clone size: few; V gene: TRBV27
CDR3 protein: CASRPPSWSSGHVQETQYF; CDR3 DNA: TGTGCCAGCAGACCACCTTCTTGGTCTAGCGGTCACGTTCAAGAGACCCAGTACTTC; J gene: TRBJ2-5; D gene: TRBD2; clone size: -; V gene: TRBV28
CDR3 protein: CASSDGLAGDPDTQYF; CDR3 DNA: TGCGCCAGCAGTGATGGACTAGCGGGAGACCCAGATACGCAGTATTTT; J gene: TRBJ2-3; D gene: TRBD2; clone size: -; V gene: TRBV10-1
CDR3 protein: CASSSQNLETQYF; CDR3 DNA: TGTGCCAGCAGCTCCCAAAACTTAGAGACCCAGTACTTC; J gene: TRBJ2-5; D gene: -; clone size: -; V gene: TRBV12-2